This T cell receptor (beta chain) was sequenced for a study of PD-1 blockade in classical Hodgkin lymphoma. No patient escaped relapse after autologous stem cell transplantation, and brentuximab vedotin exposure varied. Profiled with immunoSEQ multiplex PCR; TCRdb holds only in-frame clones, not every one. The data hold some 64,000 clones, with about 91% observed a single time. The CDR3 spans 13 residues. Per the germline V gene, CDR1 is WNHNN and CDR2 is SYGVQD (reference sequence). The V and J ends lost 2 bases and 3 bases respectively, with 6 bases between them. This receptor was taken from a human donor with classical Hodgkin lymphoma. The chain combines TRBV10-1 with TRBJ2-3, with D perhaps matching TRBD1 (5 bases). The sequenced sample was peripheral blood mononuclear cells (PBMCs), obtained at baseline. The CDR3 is CASSEPGTDTQYF. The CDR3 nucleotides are TGCGCCAGCAGTGAGCCAGGGACAGATACGCAGTATTTT.